A selection of T cell receptor beta chains follows, all from one sample in a study of T cell responses to AZD1222 COVID-19 vaccine. Sequencing was performed with immunoSEQ multiplex PCR; in TCRdb, only in-frame clones are kept and a portion is missing. The data contain about 120,000 clones, 90% of them singletons. Material: peripheral blood, obtained on day 0 of MenACWY control vaccination. The source of these receptors is an adult in good health. Both conserved end residues are part of each CDR3. The D gene is left open where the match is weak.

NA | TRBJ1-2 | TRBV30 | 14 | CAWTRTDANYGYTF | TGTGCCTGGACCCGGACAGACGCTAACTATGGCTACACCTTC
TRBD2 | TRBJ2-7 | TRBV27 | 16 | CASSLSAGTSGYEQYF | TGTGCCAGCAGTTTATCGGCGGGGACTAGCGGTTACGAGCAGTACTTC
NA | TRBJ2-2 | TRBV24-1 | 14 | CATSDLQPTGELFF | TGTGCCACCAGTGATTTGCAACCCACCGGGGAGCTGTTTTTT
TRBD1 | TRBJ2-1 | TRBV6-6 | 16 | CASSYLGTGGYNEQFF | TGTGCCAGCAGTTACCTAGGGACAGGGGGTTACAATGAGCAGTTCTTC
NA | TRBJ1-2 | TRBV6-5 | 14 | CASSYSEAGVGYTF | TGTGCCAGCAGTTACTCGGAGGCAGGGGTTGGCTACACCTTC
TRBD2 | TRBJ2-2 | TRBV2 | 16 | CASSLEAGGATGELFF | TGTGCCAGCAGCCTAGAGGCGGGAGGGGCCACCGGGGAGCTGTTTTTT
NA | TRBJ1-1 | TRBV4-3 | 15 | CASSQVPLSIGEAFF | TGCGCCAGCAGCCAAGTCCCCTTGTCCATTGGTGAAGCTTTCTTT
NA | TRBJ1-1 | TRBV10-3 | 13 | CAIQDTGGTEAFF | TGTGCCATCCAAGACACGGGGGGCACTGAAGCTTTCTTT
TRBD2 | TRBJ2-3 | TRBV7-9 | 16 | CASSWAGGRLTDTQYF | TGTGCCAGCAGCTGGGCGGGGGGGCGCCTGACAGATACGCAGTATTTT
TRBD1 | TRBJ1-1 | TRBV7-8 | 15 | CASSLALTGDTEAFF | TGTGCCAGCAGCTTAGCGCTGACAGGGGACACTGAAGCTTTCTTT